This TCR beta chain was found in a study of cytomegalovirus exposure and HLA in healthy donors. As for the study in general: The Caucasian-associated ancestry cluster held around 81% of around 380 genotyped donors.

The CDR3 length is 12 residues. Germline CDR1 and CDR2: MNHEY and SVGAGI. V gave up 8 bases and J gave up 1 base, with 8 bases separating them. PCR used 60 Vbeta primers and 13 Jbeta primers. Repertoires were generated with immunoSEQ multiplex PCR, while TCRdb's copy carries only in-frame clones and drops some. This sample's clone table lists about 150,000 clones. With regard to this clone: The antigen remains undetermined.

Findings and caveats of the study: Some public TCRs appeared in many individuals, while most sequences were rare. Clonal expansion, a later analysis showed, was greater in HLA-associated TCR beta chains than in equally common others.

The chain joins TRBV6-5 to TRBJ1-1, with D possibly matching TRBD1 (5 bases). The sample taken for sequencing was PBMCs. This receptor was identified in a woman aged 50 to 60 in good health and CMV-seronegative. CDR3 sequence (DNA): TGTGCCAGCGCAGGGTCGAACACTGAAGCTTTCTTT. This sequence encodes CASAGSNTEAFF.